A few counts support the clone carrying this T cell receptor beta chain. This sample stems from a study of T-cell memory formation after mild COVID-19. The CDR3 totals 13 residues. The V gene's germline CDR1 is SGHAT and CDR2 FQNNGV. V lost 4 bases, J lost 3 bases, and 7 bases lay in between. TCRdb used MiXCR to reprocess the 5' RACE reads, holding one entry per CDR3 protein. The sample lists 250,000 to 350,000 distinct CDR3 sequences; about a sixth were seen once. Sequenced sample: PBMCs or a T cell subset sorted from them (not recorded which). The V call is TRBV11-2, the J call TRBJ2-1, with D hard to call. This receptor was obtained from a man aged 18 to 29 who had mild COVID-19 (a few samples of this study predate the infection). Cell type and time point are not known. Written as DNA, the CDR3 is TGTGCCAGCAGCTCGGACGGCTACAATGAGCAGTTCTTC. This gives the protein CASSSDGYNEQFF.